A selection of T cell receptor beta chains follows, all from one sample in a study of T cells after yellow fever vaccination. TCRdb passed the 5' RACE reads through MiXCR, listing each CDR3 protein once. Among about 350,000 distinct CDR3 sequences, roughly 10% were seen once, and the ten largest hold around 18%. The source material was PBMCs, sampled on the day of the first yellow fever vaccination. These receptors all come from a man between 18 and 35 years old who received the YFV17D yellow fever vaccine. CDR3s include the opening cysteine and the closing phenylalanine or tryptophan. The order of the fields is D gene, V gene, clone size, J gene, CDR3 DNA, CDR3 protein. D genes are given only for firm matches. Not all rows give a size; the values are once, few, many and, for expanded clones, a class.

d_call: TRBD2; v_call: TRBV7-2; clone_size: many; j_call: TRBJ2-1; cdr3_nt: TGTGCCAGCAGTTTCAATAGCGGGGGGGGCGGTGAGCAGTTCTTC; cdr3_aa: CASSFNSGGGGEQFF
d_call: NA; v_call: TRBV6-2/TRBV6-3; clone_size: NA; j_call: TRBJ2-1; cdr3_nt: TGTGCCAGCACCGTAGTGGCGGGGCAATCCAATGAGCAGTTCTTC; cdr3_aa: CASTVVAGQSNEQFF
d_call: NA; v_call: TRBV5-4; clone_size: NA; j_call: TRBJ1-4; cdr3_nt: TGTGCCAGCAGCTTGTCTGGGTCTGGTGAAAAACTGTTTTTT; cdr3_aa: CASSLSGSGEKLFF
d_call: NA; v_call: TRBV21-1; clone_size: many; j_call: TRBJ2-1; cdr3_nt: TGTGCCAGCAGCCCCGGGACAGGGGGAGTGAATGAGCAGTTCTTC; cdr3_aa: CASSPGTGGVNEQFF
d_call: NA; v_call: TRBV7-2; clone_size: NA; j_call: TRBJ2-2; cdr3_nt: TGTGCCAGCAGCCCCAGGGGATTGTACACCGGGGAGCTGTTTTTT; cdr3_aa: CASSPRGLYTGELFF
d_call: TRBD1; v_call: TRBV12-3/TRBV12-4; clone_size: few; j_call: TRBJ2-1; cdr3_nt: TGTGTCACTAGAGACAGGGGCAACAATGAGCAGTTCTTC; cdr3_aa: CVTRDRGNNEQFF
d_call: TRBD1; v_call: TRBV20-1; clone_size: few; j_call: TRBJ2-3; cdr3_nt: TGCAGTGCTAGAGAAACAGGGGGCGCAGATACGCAGTATTTT; cdr3_aa: CSARETGGADTQYF
d_call: TRBD2; v_call: TRBV19; clone_size: NA; j_call: TRBJ2-1; cdr3_nt: TGTGCCAGTAGTATACGAGCGGGGACCAATTACAATGAGCAGTTCTTC; cdr3_aa: CASSIRAGTNYNEQFF
d_call: NA; v_call: TRBV7-2; clone_size: NA; j_call: TRBJ2-3; cdr3_nt: TGTGCCAGCAGCACCCCAATAAGCACAGATACGCAGTATTTT; cdr3_aa: CASSTPISTDTQYF
d_call: NA; v_call: TRBV12-3/TRBV12-4; clone_size: NA; j_call: TRBJ2-3; cdr3_nt: TGTGCCAGCAGTCCACCTTGGACAGGCACAGATACGCAGTATTTT; cdr3_aa: CASSPPWTGTDTQYF
d_call: NA; v_call: TRBV20-1; clone_size: few; j_call: TRBJ1-5; cdr3_nt: TGCAGTGCAAAAATTACAGGGAGGCGCAATCAGCCCCAGCATTTT; cdr3_aa: CSAKITGRRNQPQHF
d_call: NA; v_call: TRBV5-5; clone_size: NA; j_call: TRBJ1-2; cdr3_nt: TGTGCCAGCAGCACAGACAGGATCCAGGATTCTGGCTACACCTTC; cdr3_aa: CASSTDRIQDSGYTF
d_call: TRBD2; v_call: TRBV14; clone_size: many; j_call: TRBJ2-1; cdr3_nt: TGTGCCAGCAGCCAAGCGCGCGGGAGGTACAATGAGCAGTTCTTC; cdr3_aa: CASSQARGRYNEQFF
d_call: NA; v_call: TRBV19; clone_size: NA; j_call: TRBJ1-3; cdr3_nt: TGTGCCTCAATCGGCTGGCAGGGACCCGGAAACACCATATATTTT; cdr3_aa: CASIGWQGPGNTIYF
d_call: NA; v_call: TRBV20-1; clone_size: many; j_call: TRBJ1-6; cdr3_nt: TGCAGTGCTAGAGATGGCGGACAAATTAATTCACCCCTCCACTTT; cdr3_aa: CSARDGGQINSPLHF
d_call: NA; v_call: TRBV7-2; clone_size: NA; j_call: TRBJ1-2; cdr3_nt: TGTGCCAGCAGCTTAGCTTCCAGGTCTTATGGCTACACCTTC; cdr3_aa: CASSLASRSYGYTF
d_call: TRBD1; v_call: TRBV27; clone_size: many; j_call: TRBJ2-1; cdr3_nt: TGTGCCAGCAGGCTACCGGGACAGGGGAATAATGAGCAGTTCTTC; cdr3_aa: CASRLPGQGNNEQFF
d_call: NA; v_call: TRBV4-3; clone_size: NA; j_call: TRBJ2-7; cdr3_nt: TGCGCCAGCAGCCAAGGCGCCGACTCCTACGAGCAGTACTTC; cdr3_aa: CASSQGADSYEQYF
d_call: NA; v_call: TRBV7-9; clone_size: NA; j_call: TRBJ1-1; cdr3_nt: TGTGCCAGCACCAACACGAGAGGGGGGGACACTGAAGCTTTCTTT; cdr3_aa: CASTNTRGGDTEAFF
d_call: NA; v_call: TRBV11-2; clone_size: NA; j_call: TRBJ2-7; cdr3_nt: TGTGCCAGCAGCTCTAGTGGGTCTGGGGCGGGGGCTACCCACGAGCAGTACTTC; cdr3_aa: CASSSSGSGAGATHEQYF
d_call: NA; v_call: TRBV6-2/TRBV6-3; clone_size: NA; j_call: TRBJ1-5; cdr3_nt: TGTGCCAGCGGGCACCAGGGAGTATACCAGCCCCAGCATTTT; cdr3_aa: CASGHQGVYQPQHF
d_call: NA; v_call: TRBV29-1; clone_size: NA; j_call: TRBJ1-2; cdr3_nt: TGCAGCGTCGGGACCGGGAGGGGCTACACCTTC; cdr3_aa: CSVGTGRGYTF
d_call: NA; v_call: TRBV7-3; clone_size: NA; j_call: TRBJ2-3; cdr3_nt: TGTGCCAGCAGCTTATCATTCCTAGGGGAGGATACGCAGTATTTT; cdr3_aa: CASSLSFLGEDTQYF
d_call: TRBD1; v_call: TRBV6-2/TRBV6-3; clone_size: NA; j_call: TRBJ1-2; cdr3_nt: TGTGCCATCGGGACAGGGGGCAACTATGGCTACACCTTC; cdr3_aa: CAIGTGGNYGYTF
d_call: NA; v_call: TRBV20-1; clone_size: few; j_call: TRBJ2-1; cdr3_nt: TGCAGTGCTAGAGATCTCGAGGGGGCCTACAATGAGCAGTTCTTC; cdr3_aa: CSARDLEGAYNEQFF
d_call: NA; v_call: TRBV20-1; clone_size: few; j_call: TRBJ2-5; cdr3_nt: TGCAGTGCTAGAGGGCTGGGGTGGATTGGGACCCAGTACTTC; cdr3_aa: CSARGLGWIGTQYF
d_call: NA; v_call: TRBV5-6; clone_size: NA; j_call: TRBJ1-2; cdr3_nt: TGTGCCAGCAGCTGGGAGACAGTGAACTATGGCTACACCTTC; cdr3_aa: CASSWETVNYGYTF